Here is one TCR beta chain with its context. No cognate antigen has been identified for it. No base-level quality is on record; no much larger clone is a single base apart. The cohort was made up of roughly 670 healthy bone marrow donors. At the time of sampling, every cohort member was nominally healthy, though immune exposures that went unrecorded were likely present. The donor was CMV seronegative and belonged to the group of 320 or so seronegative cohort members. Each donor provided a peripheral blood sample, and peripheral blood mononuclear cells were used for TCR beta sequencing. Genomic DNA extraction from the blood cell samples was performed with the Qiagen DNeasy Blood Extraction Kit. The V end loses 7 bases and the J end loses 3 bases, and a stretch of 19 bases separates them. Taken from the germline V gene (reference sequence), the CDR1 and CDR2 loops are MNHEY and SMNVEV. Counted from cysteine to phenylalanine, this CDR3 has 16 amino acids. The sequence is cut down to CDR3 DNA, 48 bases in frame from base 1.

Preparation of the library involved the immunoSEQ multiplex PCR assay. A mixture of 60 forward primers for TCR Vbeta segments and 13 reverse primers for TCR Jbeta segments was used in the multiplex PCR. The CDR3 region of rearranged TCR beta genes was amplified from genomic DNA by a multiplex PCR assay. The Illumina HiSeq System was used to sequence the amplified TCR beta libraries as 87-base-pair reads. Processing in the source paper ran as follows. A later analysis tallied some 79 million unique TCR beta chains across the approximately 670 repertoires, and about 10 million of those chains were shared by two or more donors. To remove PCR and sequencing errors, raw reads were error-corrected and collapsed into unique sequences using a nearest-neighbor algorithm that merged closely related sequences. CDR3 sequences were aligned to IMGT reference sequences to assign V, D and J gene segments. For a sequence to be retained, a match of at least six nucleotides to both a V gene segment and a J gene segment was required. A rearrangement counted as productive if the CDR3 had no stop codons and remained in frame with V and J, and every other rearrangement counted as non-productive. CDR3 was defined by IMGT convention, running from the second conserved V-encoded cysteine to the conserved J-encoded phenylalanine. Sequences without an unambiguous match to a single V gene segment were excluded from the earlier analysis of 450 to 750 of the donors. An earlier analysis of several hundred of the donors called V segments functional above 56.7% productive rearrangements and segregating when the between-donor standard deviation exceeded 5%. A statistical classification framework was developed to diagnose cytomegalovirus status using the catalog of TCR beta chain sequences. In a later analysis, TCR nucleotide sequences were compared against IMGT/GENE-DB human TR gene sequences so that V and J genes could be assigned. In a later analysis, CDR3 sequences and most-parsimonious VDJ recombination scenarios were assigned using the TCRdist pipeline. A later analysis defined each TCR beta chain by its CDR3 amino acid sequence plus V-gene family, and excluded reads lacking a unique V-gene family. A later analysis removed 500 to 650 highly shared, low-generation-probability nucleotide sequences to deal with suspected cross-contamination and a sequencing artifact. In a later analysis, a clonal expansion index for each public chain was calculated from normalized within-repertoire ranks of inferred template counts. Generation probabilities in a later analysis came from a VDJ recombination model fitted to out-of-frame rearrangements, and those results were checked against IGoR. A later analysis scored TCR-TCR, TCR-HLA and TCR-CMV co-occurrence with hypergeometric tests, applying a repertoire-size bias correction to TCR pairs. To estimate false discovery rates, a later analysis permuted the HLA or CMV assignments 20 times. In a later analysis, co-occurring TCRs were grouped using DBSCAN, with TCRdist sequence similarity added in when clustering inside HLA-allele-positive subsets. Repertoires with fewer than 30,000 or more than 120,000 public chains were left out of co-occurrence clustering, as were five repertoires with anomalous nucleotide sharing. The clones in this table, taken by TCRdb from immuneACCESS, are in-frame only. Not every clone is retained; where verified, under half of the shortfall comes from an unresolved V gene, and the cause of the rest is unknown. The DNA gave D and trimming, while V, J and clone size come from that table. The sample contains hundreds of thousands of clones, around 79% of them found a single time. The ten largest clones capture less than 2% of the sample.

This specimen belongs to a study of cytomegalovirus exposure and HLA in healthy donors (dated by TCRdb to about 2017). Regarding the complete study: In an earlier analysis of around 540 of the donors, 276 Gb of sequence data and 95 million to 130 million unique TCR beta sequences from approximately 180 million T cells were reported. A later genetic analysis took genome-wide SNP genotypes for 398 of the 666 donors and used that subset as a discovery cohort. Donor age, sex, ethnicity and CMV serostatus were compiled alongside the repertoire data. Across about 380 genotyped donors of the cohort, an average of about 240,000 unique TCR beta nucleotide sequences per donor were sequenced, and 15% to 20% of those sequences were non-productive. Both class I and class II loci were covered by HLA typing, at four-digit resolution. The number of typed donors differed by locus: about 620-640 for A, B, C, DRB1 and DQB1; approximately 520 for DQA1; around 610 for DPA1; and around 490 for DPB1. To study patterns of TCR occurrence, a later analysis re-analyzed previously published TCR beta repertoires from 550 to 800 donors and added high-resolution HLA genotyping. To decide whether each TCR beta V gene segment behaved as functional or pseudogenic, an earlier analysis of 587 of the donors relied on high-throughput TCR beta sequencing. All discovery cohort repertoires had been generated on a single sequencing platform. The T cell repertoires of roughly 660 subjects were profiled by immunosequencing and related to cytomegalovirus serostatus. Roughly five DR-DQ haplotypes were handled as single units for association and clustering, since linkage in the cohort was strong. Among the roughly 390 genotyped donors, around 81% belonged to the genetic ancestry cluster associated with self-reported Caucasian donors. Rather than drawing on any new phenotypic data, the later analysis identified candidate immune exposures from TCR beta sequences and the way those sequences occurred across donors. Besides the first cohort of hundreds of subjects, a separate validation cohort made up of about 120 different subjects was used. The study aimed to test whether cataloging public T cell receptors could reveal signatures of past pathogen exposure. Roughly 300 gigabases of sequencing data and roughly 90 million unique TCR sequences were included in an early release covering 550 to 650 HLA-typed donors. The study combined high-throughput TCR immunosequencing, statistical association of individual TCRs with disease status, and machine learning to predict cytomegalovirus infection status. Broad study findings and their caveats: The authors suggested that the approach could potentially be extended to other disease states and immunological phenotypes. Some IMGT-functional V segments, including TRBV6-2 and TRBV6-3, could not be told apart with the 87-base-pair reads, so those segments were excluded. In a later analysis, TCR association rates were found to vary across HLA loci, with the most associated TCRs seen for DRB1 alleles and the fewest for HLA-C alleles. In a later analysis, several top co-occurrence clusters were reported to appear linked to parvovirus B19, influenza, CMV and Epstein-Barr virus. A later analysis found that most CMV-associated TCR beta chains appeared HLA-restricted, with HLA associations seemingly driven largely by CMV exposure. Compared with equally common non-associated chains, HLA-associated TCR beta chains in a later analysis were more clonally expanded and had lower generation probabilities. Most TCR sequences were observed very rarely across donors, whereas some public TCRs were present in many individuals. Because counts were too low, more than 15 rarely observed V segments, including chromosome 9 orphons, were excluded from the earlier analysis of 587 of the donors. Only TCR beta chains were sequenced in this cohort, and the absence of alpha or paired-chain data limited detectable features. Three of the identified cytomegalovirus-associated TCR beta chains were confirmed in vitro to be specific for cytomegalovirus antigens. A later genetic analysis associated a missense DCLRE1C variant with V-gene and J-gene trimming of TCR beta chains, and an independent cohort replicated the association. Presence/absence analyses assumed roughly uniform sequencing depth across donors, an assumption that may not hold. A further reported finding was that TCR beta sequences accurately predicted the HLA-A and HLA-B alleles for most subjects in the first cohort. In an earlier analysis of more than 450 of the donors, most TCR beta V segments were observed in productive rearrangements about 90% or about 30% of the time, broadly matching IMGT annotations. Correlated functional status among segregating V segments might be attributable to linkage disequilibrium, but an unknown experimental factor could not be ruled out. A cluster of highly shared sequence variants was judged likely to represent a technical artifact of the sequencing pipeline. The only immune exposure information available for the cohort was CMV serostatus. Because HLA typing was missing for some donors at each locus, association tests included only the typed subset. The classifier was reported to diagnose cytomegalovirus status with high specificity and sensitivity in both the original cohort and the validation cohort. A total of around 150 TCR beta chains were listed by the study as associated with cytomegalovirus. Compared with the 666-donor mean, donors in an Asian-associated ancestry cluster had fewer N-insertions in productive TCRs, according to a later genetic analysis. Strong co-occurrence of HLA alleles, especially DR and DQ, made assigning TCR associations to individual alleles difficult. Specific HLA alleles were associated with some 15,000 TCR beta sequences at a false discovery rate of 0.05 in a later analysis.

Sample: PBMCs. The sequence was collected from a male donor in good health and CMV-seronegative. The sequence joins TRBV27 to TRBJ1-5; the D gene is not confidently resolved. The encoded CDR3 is CASKKALDRFNQPQHF. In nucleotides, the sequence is TGTGCCAGCAAAAAGGCCCTAGATAGATTCAATCAGCCCCAGCATTTT.